These T cell receptor beta chains were read from a single sample in a study of CD8 T cells in ankylosing spondylitis. MiXCR, applied by TCRdb to the 5' RACE reads, yields one record per CDR3 protein. The data hold roughly 470,000 distinct CDR3 sequences, with roughly 26% observed a single time. The material sequenced was blood, either unsorted or a sorted T cell fraction (not recorded which). These receptors were taken from a male donor with ankylosing spondylitis. Each CDR3 is given with its conserved first and last residue. The D gene is left open where the match is weak. Rows give clone size only sometimes, using once, few, many, or a class for an expanded clone.

TRBD1	TRBJ1-4	TRBV7-2	few	TGTGCCAGCAGCCCTAGACAGGGAGAAGGTGAAAAACTGTTTTTT	CASSPRQGEGEKLFF
-	TRBJ2-7	TRBV3-1	-	TGTGCCAGCAGCCCCCGAGGGGAGAGGCGTATTGAGCAGTACTTC	CASSPRGERRIEQYF
-	TRBJ2-5	TRBV5-1	few	TGCGCCAGCAGCTTGGGCCCCACAGGGCTCCAAGAGACCCAGTACTTC	CASSLGPTGLQETQYF
TRBD2	TRBJ2-5	TRBV20-1	many	TGCAGTGCCCCAAAAAGCGGGGTGGGGGAGACCCAGTACTTC	CSAPKSGVGETQYF
-	TRBJ2-1	TRBV5-1	-	TGCGCCAGCAGCTTGGCCCGAGGGTTGGATGAGCAGTTCTTC	CASSLARGLDEQFF
-	TRBJ2-5	TRBV7-2	-	TGTGCCAGCAGCTTAGGAGCTATTCGGCAAGAGACCCAGTACTTC	CASSLGAIRQETQYF
-	TRBJ2-2	TRBV24-1	few	TGTGCCACCAGTGACCTAGTGGGGACCGGGGAGCTGTTTTTT	CATSDLVGTGELFF
-	TRBJ1-1	TRBV6-1	-	TGTGCCAGCAGACCTAATTTCGGGGACGGCACTGAAGCTTTCTTT	CASRPNFGDGTEAFF
TRBD1	TRBJ2-1	TRBV12-5	few	TGTGCTAGTGGTCCGGGACAGGGCTACAATGAGCAGTTCTTC	CASGPGQGYNEQFF
-	TRBJ2-5	TRBV5-1	-	TGCGCCAGCAGCTTGGCCGGTGCTCTTCGAGAGACCCAGTACTTC	CASSLAGALRETQYF
-	TRBJ2-5	TRBV25-1	few	TGTGCCAGCAGTGAACGAGGAGGGGGGGAACGGACCCAGTACTTC	CASSERGGGERTQYF
TRBD2	TRBJ2-1	TRBV3-1	few	TGTGCCAGCAGCCAAGAGGAGGGTTCTGGGCTAGCGGAGATCTACAATGAGCAGTTCTTC	CASSQEEGSGLAEIYNEQFF
-	TRBJ2-1	TRBV7-2	-	TGTGCCAGCAGCCCCCCGGGGTACAATGAGCAGTTCTTC	CASSPPGYNEQFF
-	TRBJ2-3	TRBV5-1	few	TGCGCCAGCAGCTTGGAGGACAACACAGATACGCAGTATTTT	CASSLEDNTDTQYF
-	TRBJ1-1	TRBV3-1	few	TGTGCCAGCAGCCGTCAGACTGAAGCTTTCTTT	CASSRQTEAFF
-	TRBJ1-2	TRBV21-1	many	TGTGCCAGCAAGGGGACAGGCCTATACTATGGCTACACCTTC	CASKGTGLYYGYTF
-	TRBJ1-2	TRBV11-3	many	TGTGCCAGCAGCTTAGAGGGCAGGAGAGCTAACTATGGCTACACCTTC	CASSLEGRRANYGYTF
TRBD2	TRBJ2-1	TRBV5-5	-	TGTGCCAGCAGCCCAAGTCCTGGGACTAGTGATAATGAGCAGTTCTTC	CASSPSPGTSDNEQFF
TRBD1	TRBJ2-3	TRBV5-1	-	TGCGCCAGCAGCTTGGCCAAGGGGGCAATCCCAGATACGCAGTATTTT	CASSLAKGAIPDTQYF
TRBD2	TRBJ2-2	TRBV12-3/TRBV12-4	-	TGTGCCAGCAGTCCCCGGGACGGGAGGAACACCGGGGAGCTGGTTTTT	CASSPRDGRNTGELVF
-	TRBJ1-1	TRBV29-1	-	TGCAGCGTTCGACCGTCTCGGCTGTACACTGAAGCTTTCTTT	CSVRPSRLYTEAFF
-	TRBJ2-7	TRBV6-6	few	TGTGCCAGCAGTTACTCGTCCGACGAGCAGTACTTC	CASSYSSDEQYF
TRBD2	TRBJ2-3	TRBV9	few	TGTGCCAGCAGCGTAGTAACTAGCGGGAAGGATACGCAGTATTTT	CASSVVTSGKDTQYF
-	TRBJ2-2	TRBV5-1	many	TGCGCCAGCAGCTCGGGGAGATTCGGGGAGCTGTTTTTT	CASSSGRFGELFF
-	TRBJ1-2	TRBV5-1	few	TGCGCCAGCAGACCTCAGGGGACTAACTATGGCTACACCTTC	CASRPQGTNYGYTF
-	TRBJ1-2	TRBV6-4	once	TGTGCCACCCGAGAGAATAACTATGGCTACACCTTC	CATRENNYGYTF
-	TRBJ2-3	TRBV25-1	-	TGTGCCAGCAGTCCCCCGGGCGGGTTCACAGATACGCAGTATTTT	CASSPPGGFTDTQYF
TRBD2	TRBJ2-3	TRBV5-6	-	TGTGCCAGCAGCTTGGATCGAGCGGGAGGGCCGGGCGGCACAGATACGCAGTATTTT	CASSLDRAGGPGGTDTQYF